These 18 T cell receptor beta chains share one sample of origin, sequenced in a study of blood T cell repertoires in COVID-19. The repertoire was sequenced with immunoSEQ multiplex PCR; TCRdb's copy has only in-frame clones and lacks some. The data contain around 290,000 clones, approximately 87% of them singletons. Material for sequencing was peripheral blood. The receptors were sampled from a woman aged 45-65 years who had recovered from COVID-19.

V usage is TRBV18 and J usage is TRBJ2-2; D gene uncertain. The CDR3 runs to 13 residues. CDR1 and CDR2 (germline): KGHSH, LQKENI. The ends were cut back, 2 bases at V and 2 bases at J, with 3 bases in the middle. The CDR3: CASSPGNTGELFF. Here the CDR3 DNA reads TGTGCCAGCTCACCAGGCAACACCGGGGAGCTGTTTTTT.

The rearrangement uses TRBV6-2 or TRBV6-3 and TRBJ2-1; 7 nucleotides line up with TRBD2. Trimming at V came to 5 bases and at J to 8 bases, leaving 6 bases not matched to a gene. Germline V gives CDR1 MNHEY, CDR2 SVGEGT. This CDR3 is built from 13 residues. This chain's CDR3 is CASSGLVEDEQFF. The CDR3 DNA is TGTGCCAGCAGTGGACTAGTCGAGGATGAGCAGTTCTTC.

The V gene is TRBV20-1, the J gene TRBJ2-1; D is possibly TRBD2 (6 bases). Germline CDR1 and CDR2: DFQATT and SNEGSKA (reference sequence). The CDR3 length is 13 residues. Trimming shortened V by 3 bases and J by 4 bases, and 10 bases separated the two germline ends. CDR3 nucleotides: TGCAGTGCTAGTACCGGGGGTTACAATGAGCAGTTCTTC. Encoded protein: CSASTGGYNEQFF.

The chain links TRBV5-1 to TRBJ1-2; D not resolved. The CDR3 sequence is 14 residues long. CDR1 and CDR2 (germline): SGHRS, YFSETQ. The V end lost 0 bases, the J end lost 0 bases, and 6 bases lay between the germline ends. Written as DNA, the CDR3 is TGCGCCAGCAGCTTGGACGGGTCTAACTATGGCTACACCTTC. This codes for CASSLDGSNYGYTF.

This sequence joins TRBV3-1 (or the pseudogene TRBV3-2) and TRBJ2-1, with D perhaps TRBD1 (6 bases). This CDR3 comprises 13 residues. With 4 bases removed from V and 6 bases from J, the gap between germline ends came to 10 bases. CDR1 and CDR2 (germline): LGHDT, YNNKEL (reference sequence). Here the CDR3 DNA reads TGTGCCAGCAGCCGAGCAGGGGTCAATGAGCAGTTCTTC. Translation gives CASSRAGVNEQFF.

The CDR3 DNA reads as TGTGCCAGCAGCCTCTCGGACAGGGCGACCGGCTACACCTTC. Protein sequence: CASSLSDRATGYTF. V gene TRBV28 combines with J gene TRBJ1-2; 8 nucleotides align to TRBD1. V lost 6 bases to trimming and J lost 8 bases; unmatched junction nucleotides: 11. CDR1 is MDHEN and CDR2 is SYDVKM in the germline V gene. The length of the CDR3 is 14 residues.

V usage is TRBV9 and J usage is TRBJ2-5, with 7 bases matching TRBD1. The CDR3 consists of 14 residues. V was clipped by 4 bases and J by 3 bases; unmatched bases: 6. Per the germline V gene, CDR1 is SGDLS and CDR2 is YYNGEE. The CDR3 reads CASSLPGTEETQYF. The CDR3 nucleotides read TGTGCCAGCAGCTTACCCGGGACAGAAGAGACCCAGTACTTC.

The V and J genes are TRBV28 and TRBJ2-7, with 7 bases identical to TRBD2. V lost 10 bases, J lost 0 bases, and 6 bases stayed unmatched. This CDR3 spans 13 amino acids. Germline V gene data show CDR1 as MDHEN and CDR2 as SYDVKM. The chain's CDR3 is CATIGGFSYEQYF. For the CDR3, the DNA is TGTGCCACCATCGGGGGGTTCTCCTACGAGCAGTACTTC.

The CDR3 is CASSSSSPEQYF. For the CDR3, the DNA is TGCGCCAGCAGCTCTTCTAGTCCCGAGCAGTACTTC. The rearrangement joins TRBV5-1 to TRBJ2-7; no definite D call. V was cut by 3 bases and J by 6 bases, with 10 bases left in between. Germline CDR1 reads SGHRS; CDR2 reads YFSETQ. CDR3 length: 12 amino acids.

The chain is built from TRBV7-8 and TRBJ2-5, with 8 bases aligning to TRBD2. CDR1 and CDR2 (germline): SGHVS, FQNEAQ. Trimming removed 1 base from V and 3 bases from J; junction bases left unmatched: 4. This CDR3 comprises 15 residues. CDR3: CASSLGLAGKETQYF. CDR3 nucleotide sequence: TGTGCCAGCAGCTTAGGATTAGCGGGGAAAGAGACCCAGTACTTC.

This clone came up a few times. This sequence joins TRBV7-8 and TRBJ1-6; the D is unclear. The germline V and J ends were trimmed by 3 bases and 0 bases, with 3 bases remaining between them. CDR1 and CDR2 (germline): SGHVS, FQNEAQ. The length of the CDR3 is 14 residues. CDR3 nucleotide sequence: TGTGCCAGCAGCTTCGTCTCCTATAATTCACCCCTCCACTTT. This encodes CASSFVSYNSPLHF. The full variable domain, its missing parts supplied by reference TRBV7-8 and TRBJ1-6, is GAGVSQSPRYKVAKRGQDVALRCDPISGHVSLFWYQQALGQGPEFLTYFQNEAQLDKSGLPSDRFFAERPEGSVSTLKIQRTQQEDSAVYLCASSFVSYNSPLHFGNGTRLTVT.

This chain connects TRBV28 to TRBJ2-2, with D uncertain. Germline V lookup: CDR1 MDHEN, CDR2 SYDVKM. The CDR3 consists of 17 residues. The V end was cut by 3 bases, the J end by 6 bases, with 20 bases between. For the CDR3, the DNA is TGTGCCAGCAGTTTCCCCCCCCACGCAAGTTCGGCCGGGGAGCTGTTTTTT. Translation gives CASSFPPHASSAGELFF. Combining the CDR3 with reference TRBV28 and TRBJ2-2 gives the whole variable domain DVKVTQSSRYLVKRTGEKVFLECVQDMDHENMFWYRQDPGLGLRLIYFSYDVKMKEKGDIPEGYSVSREKKERFSLILESASTNQTSMYLCASSFPPHASSAGELFFGEGSRLTVL.

This clone has only a few counts. The gene calls are TRBV7-9 and TRBJ1-3, with a tentative D call TRBD1 (5 bases). V was cut by 1 base and J by 0 bases, with 16 bases left in between. From germline, CDR1 is SEHNR and CDR2 FQNEAQ (reference sequence). The CDR3 loop spans 18 amino acids. CDR3 amino acids: CASSLGLNSGHSGNTIYF. DNA of the CDR3: TGTGCCAGCAGCTTAGGTCTCAATTCTGGACACTCTGGAAACACCATATATTTT.

This chain links TRBV19 with TRBJ2-7, with 12 bases fitting TRBD1. The trim removed 4 bases at V and 5 bases at J, leaving 0 bases unmatched. The germline V gene has CDR1 LNHDA and CDR2 SQIVND (reference sequence). This CDR3 region has 13 residues. The CDR3 region is CASSRDRGHEQYF. The CDR3 DNA reads TGTGCCAGTAGTAGGGACAGGGGGCACGAGCAGTACTTC.

The chain combines TRBV15 with TRBJ2-1, with 7 positions matching TRBD1. The CDR3 length is 15 residues. The ends lost 3 bases at V and 4 bases at J; junction bases unmatched: 6. Germline CDR1 LNHNV, CDR2 YYDKDF (reference sequence). The CDR3 region is CATSRLQGSYNEQFF. The CDR3 DNA sequence: TGTGCCACCAGCAGGCTACAGGGGTCGTACAATGAGCAGTTCTTC.

Only one count was recorded for this clone. CDR3 amino acids: CASASTGDTEAFF. The CDR3 region has the DNA TGTGCCAGTGCCAGTACGGGGGACACTGAAGCTTTCTTT. The chain carries TRBV19 and TRBJ1-1; TRBD1 might be the D (5 bases). Germline CDR1 LNHDA, CDR2 SQIVND (reference sequence). This CDR3 contains 13 residues. Trimming removed 8 bases from V and 3 bases from J, with 13 bases in between.

The sample holds one count of this clone. The chain links TRBV24-1 to TRBJ1-2, with 7 nucleotides matching TRBD1. After removal of 4 bases from V and 4 bases from J, the junction contained 5 bases not matched to a gene. In germline, CDR1 is KGHDR, CDR2 SFDVKD. CDR3 length equals 14 residues. The chain's CDR3 is CATSDSGQFYGYTF. The CDR3 DNA is TGTGCCACCAGTGACTCGGGACAGTTCTATGGCTACACCTTC.

The chain carries TRBV5-8 and TRBJ2-7, with D perhaps matching TRBD2 (6 bases). The V gene's germline CDR1 is SGHTS and CDR2 YDEGEE. CDR3 length equals 12 residues. Trimming removed 4 bases at V and 2 bases at J, with 7 bases between. The CDR3 here is CASSRLAYEQYF. The CDR3 coding sequence is TGTGCCAGCAGCCGACTAGCCTACGAGCAGTACTTC.